The next 4 T cell receptor beta chains were all read from a single sample in a study of T-cell reconstitution after alpha-beta-depleted transplantation in children. Molecular barcoding with unique molecular identifiers was used for the TCRbeta library. A single record per CDR3 protein comes from TCRdb applying MiXCR to the PCR reads. Of a few hundred thousand distinct CDR3 sequences detected, approximately 30% appear once; the ten largest clones hold under 45%. Sample: PBMCs, taken before TCRalphabeta/CD19-depleted stem cell transplant. Receptor source: a boy less than two years old with Wiskott-Aldrich syndrome, due to receive a stem cell transplant.

The chain uses TRBV7-9 and TRBJ2-3; D is ambiguous. This CDR3 has 13 amino acids. V lost 7 bases and J lost 0, with 8 bases in between. Looked up from germline, CDR1 is SEHNR and CDR2 is FQNEAQ (reference sequence). The CDR3 region is CASIPLSTDTQYF. The CDR3 DNA reads TGTGCCAGCATTCCCCTGAGCACAGATACGCAGTATTTT.

The V and J genes are TRBV12-3 or TRBV12-4 and TRBJ2-1; D gene uncertain. The V end was cut by 3 bases, the J end by 5 bases, with 17 bases between. There are 16 residues in the CDR3. In DNA form, the CDR3 reads TGTGCCAGCAGTTTTCGTATTTTGGGTATGAACAATGAGCAGTTCTTC. This codes for CASSFRILGMNNEQFF.

The chain joins TRBV5-1 to TRBJ2-3; 9 bases are shared with TRBD2. The junction had 5 bases not matched to a gene; V was cut back by 2 bases and J by 1 base. Germline V gives CDR1 SGHRS, CDR2 YFSETQ. The CDR3 runs to 16 residues. CDR3 nucleotide sequence: TGCGCCAGCAGCTTCGCGGGACTAGCTGGCACAGATACGCAGTATTTT. Its translation: CASSFAGLAGTDTQYF.

A single count supports this clonotype. The chain joins TRBV7-9 to TRBJ1-3; D call uncertain. V was trimmed by 1 base and J by 3 bases, leaving 4 bases between them. The CDR3 runs to 13 residues. The V gene's germline CDR1 is SEHNR and CDR2 FQNEAQ (reference sequence). The CDR3 is CASSLVIGNTIYF. The CDR3 DNA sequence: TGTGCCAGCAGCTTAGTCATTGGAAACACCATATATTTT.